This TCR beta chain was identified in a study of fetal regulatory T cell absence and autoimmunity. Whole-study results and caveats: Compared with cord blood, pancreas showed oligoclonal TCR enrichment, some clones over 95-fold. Broadly similar TRB gene family usage was seen in pancreas and cord blood.

Sequencing was at survey level. Libraries were prepared by immunoSEQ multiplex PCR; TCRdb keeps only in-frame clonotypes and omits some of them. The sample has more than 85,000 clones; 55% to 75% are singletons. Turning to this clone: Its antigen is as yet unknown.

The CDR3 consists of 15 residues. Germline V gene data show CDR1 as SGHDT and CDR2 as YYEEEE. J lost 3 bases, V lost 4 bases, and 8 bases had no gene match. This chain links TRBV5-6 with TRBJ1-1; 8 positions match TRBD1. The TCR comes from a male donor with IPEX syndrome. Sequencing was done on a sample of pancreas tissue. The CDR3 here is CASSLTGGWDTEAFF. The CDR3 nucleotides read TGTGCCAGCAGCCTTACAGGGGGGTGGGACACTGAAGCTTTCTTT.